This T cell receptor beta chain was sequenced for a study of human T cells and chemical hapten exposure. Study details: Sensitization applied 2% DPC to roughly 2 cm by roughly 2 cm of upper inner arm skin.

Time point denoted: patch test 2, 6 weeks after DPC sensitization. Specified treatment: therapeutic diphenylcyclopropenone sensitization with weekly scalp DPC. The donor pool consisted of alopecia patients aged 18 to 70 years, considered suitable for DPC. RNA extraction used unfractionated whole blood as the source of total RNA. This clonotype occurred many times. Per the authors' pipeline: From around 25,000 to 690,000 TCRs were found per sample, with a median of about 96,000. TCRdb passed the RACE reads through MiXCR, listing each CDR3 protein once. The V and J calls and clone size are TCRdb's, not the authors'. The sample comprises more than 70,000 distinct CDR3 sequences, 9.5% to 13% of which are singletons, and around 1.5% rests with the top ten. The receptor was derived from a man younger than 35 with alopecia areata. Some clones in this sample may be carry-over from other donors' samples. The starting material was whole blood, obtained in connection with sensitization to the hapten diphenylcyclopropenone (DPC).

CDR3 protein: CASSLLGGTSQETQYF. Written as DNA, the CDR3 is TGTGCCAGCAGCCTATTGGGGGGGACTTCTCAAGAGACCCAGTACTTC. The V gene is TRBV7-3, the J gene TRBJ2-5; the match to TRBD2 covers 7 bases. V trimming: 5 bases; J trimming: 2 bases; junction bases outside the gene matches: 11. Germline-derived CDR1 and CDR2 are SGHTA and FQGTGA. This CDR3 has 16 residues.